This TCR beta chain was sequenced during a study of blood T cells in healthy people across ages. A second PCR, run for 7 to 11 cycles, used a sample-barcoded 5' primer plus a J-beta primer mix. One entry per CDR3 protein, called by TCRdb with MiXCR from the 5' RACE reads. Of around 800,000 distinct CDR3 sequences listed, about 47% are singletons. Germline V CDR1 and CDR2: GTSNPN, SVGIG (reference sequence). This CDR3 contains 11 residues. V lost 5 bases, J lost 8 bases, and 5 bases stayed unmatched. PBMCs, at least 6 million per sample, were isolated. The sample comprised blood. This chain connects TRBV30 to TRBJ1-2; 7 bases align to TRBD1. This TCR was sampled from an older man in good health. In DNA, the CDR3 is TGTGCCTGGCAAGCAGGGGGAGGCTACACCTTC. Translated, it gives CAWQAGGGYTF.